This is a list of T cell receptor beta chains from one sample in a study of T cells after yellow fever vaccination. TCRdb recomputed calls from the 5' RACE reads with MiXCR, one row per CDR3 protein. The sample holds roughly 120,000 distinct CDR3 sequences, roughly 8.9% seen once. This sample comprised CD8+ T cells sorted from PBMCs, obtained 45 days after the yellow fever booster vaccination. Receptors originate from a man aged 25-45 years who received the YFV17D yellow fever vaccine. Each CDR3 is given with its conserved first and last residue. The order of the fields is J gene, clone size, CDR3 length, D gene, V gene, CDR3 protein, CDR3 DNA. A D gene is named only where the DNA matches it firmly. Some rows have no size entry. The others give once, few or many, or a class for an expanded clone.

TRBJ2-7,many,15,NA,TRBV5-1,CASSLEGGGTYEQYF,TGCGCCAGCAGCTTGGAGGGGGGAGGGACCTACGAGCAGTACTTC
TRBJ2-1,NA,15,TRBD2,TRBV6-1,CASSPSGRDYNEQFF,TGTGCCAGCAGTCCTAGCGGGAGGGACTACAATGAGCAGTTCTTC
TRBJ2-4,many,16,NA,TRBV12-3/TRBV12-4,CASSDQDYLAKNIQYF,TGTGCCAGCAGTGACCAGGACTATTTAGCCAAAAACATTCAGTACTTC
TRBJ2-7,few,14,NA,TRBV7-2,CASSSRDGTYEQYF,TGTGCCAGCAGCTCCAGGGACGGAACCTACGAGCAGTACTTC
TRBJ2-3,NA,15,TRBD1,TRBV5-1,CASSAGTGDTDTQYF,TGCGCCAGCAGCGCCGGGACAGGGGACACAGATACGCAGTATTTT
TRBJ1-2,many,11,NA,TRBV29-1,CSVEENYGYTF,TGCAGCGTTGAAGAGAACTATGGCTACACCTTC
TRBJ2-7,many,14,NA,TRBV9,CASSPETAPYEQYF,TGTGCCAGCAGCCCCGAGACGGCCCCCTACGAGCAGTACTTC
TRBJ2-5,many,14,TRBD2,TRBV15,CATSAGLAEETQYF,TGTGCCACCAGCGCTGGACTAGCAGAAGAGACCCAGTACTTC
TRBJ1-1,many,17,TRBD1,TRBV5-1,CASSLDPGGKANTEAFF,TGCGCCAGCAGCTTGGATCCAGGGGGCAAGGCGAACACTGAAGCTTTCTTT
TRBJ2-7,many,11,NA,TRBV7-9,CASSETYEQYF,TGTGCCAGCAGCGAAACCTACGAGCAGTACTTC
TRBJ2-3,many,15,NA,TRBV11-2,CASSKAGTVTDTQYF,TGTGCCAGCAGCAAGGCAGGGACTGTCACAGATACGCAGTATTTT
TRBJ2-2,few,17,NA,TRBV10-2,CASSPTGRFTNTGELFF,TGCGCCAGCAGCCCTACAGGGCGATTTACAAACACCGGGGAGCTGTTTTTT
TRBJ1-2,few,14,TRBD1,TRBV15,CATSRDWDRLSYTF,TGTGCCACCAGCAGAGACTGGGACAGGTTGAGCTACACCTTC
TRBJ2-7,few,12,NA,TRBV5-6,CASSLSRYEQYF,TGTGCCAGCAGCTTGTCCCGCTACGAGCAGTACTTC
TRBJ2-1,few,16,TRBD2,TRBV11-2,CASTGNPTSGDNEQFF,TGTGCCAGCACGGGAAACCCCACTAGCGGGGACAATGAGCAGTTCTTC
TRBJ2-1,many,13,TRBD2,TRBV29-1,CSAGLAGHNEQFF,TGCAGCGCTGGACTAGCGGGTCACAATGAGCAGTTCTTC
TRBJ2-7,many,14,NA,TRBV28,CASTPGTLFYEQYF,TGTGCCAGCACCCCCGGGACCCTGTTCTACGAGCAGTACTTC
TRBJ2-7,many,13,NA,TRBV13,CASSQGVEDEQYF,TGTGCCAGCAGCCAAGGCGTCGAGGACGAGCAGTACTTC
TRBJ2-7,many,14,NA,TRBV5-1,CASTRDTGAYEQYF,TGCGCCTCTACACGGGACACCGGGGCGTACGAGCAGTACTTC
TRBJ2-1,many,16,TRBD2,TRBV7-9,CASSPLGDLADNKQFF,TGTGCCAGCAGCCCCCTTGGAGACCTAGCGGACAATAAGCAGTTCTTC
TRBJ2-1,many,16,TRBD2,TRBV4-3,CASSQELPVAGGEQFF,TGCGCCAGCAGCCAAGAACTTCCGGTAGCGGGAGGTGAGCAGTTCTTC
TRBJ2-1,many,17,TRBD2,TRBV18,CASSPPSGSMPYNEQFF,TGTGCCAGCTCACCACCCAGCGGGAGTATGCCATACAATGAGCAGTTCTTC
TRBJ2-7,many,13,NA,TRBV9,CASGGGDPYEQYF,TGTGCCAGCGGAGGCGGGGACCCCTACGAGCAGTACTTC
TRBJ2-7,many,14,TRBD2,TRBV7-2,CASSTSGAYHEQYF,TGTGCCAGCAGCACTAGCGGTGCATACCACGAGCAGTACTTC
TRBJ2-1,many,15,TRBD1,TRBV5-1,CASQGEPAPYNEQFF,TGCGCCAGTCAGGGGGAACCGGCTCCCTACAATGAGCAGTTCTTC
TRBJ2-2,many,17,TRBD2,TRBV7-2,CASSLVRTSENTGELFF,TGTGCCAGCAGCTTAGTCCGGACTAGCGAGAACACCGGGGAGCTGTTTTTT
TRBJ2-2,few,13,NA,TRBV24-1,CATSGDATGELFF,TGTGCCACCAGTGGTGATGCCACCGGGGAGCTGTTTTTT
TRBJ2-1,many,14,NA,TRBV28,CASSFITGANEQFF,TGTGCCAGCAGTTTTATCACCGGGGCCAATGAGCAGTTCTTC